Presented here are 21 T cell receptor beta chains from one specimen sequenced in a study of T cell changes during pregnancy in multiple sclerosis. The table came from immunoSEQ multiplex PCR; TCRdb's copy has only in-frame clones and leaves some out. The sample lists 90,000 to 120,000 clones, just under 95% occurring once. The sample in question was peripheral blood, obtained in the third trimester of pregnancy. The source of these receptors is a female donor in good health, enrolled as a control in a pregnancy study.

This chain connects TRBV6-5 to TRBJ1-2; tentatively, D is TRBD1 (6 bases). Trimming removed 6 bases at V and 6 bases at J, with 17 bases between. This CDR3 has 14 amino acids. Germline lookup yields CDR1 MNHEY and CDR2 SVGAGI. CDR3 in amino acids: CASSHNRDSHGYTF. The DNA for the CDR3 is TGTGCCAGCAGCCACAACAGGGATTCCCATGGCTACACCTTC.

The chain combines TRBV18 with TRBJ1-6; maybe TRBD1 (5 bases). The V gene's germline CDR1 is KGHSH and CDR2 LQKENI. Trimming pared 4 bases from V and 7 bases from J, leaving 11 bases between. The CDR3 extends over 14 amino acids. CDR3 amino acids: CASSRGGVNSPLHF. The DNA for the CDR3 is TGTGCCAGCTCACGCGGGGGTGTCAATTCACCCCTCCACTTT. Together with reference TRBV18 and TRBJ1-6, the CDR3 gives the full variable domain: NAGVMQNPRHLVRRRGQEARLRCSPMKGHSHVYWYRQLPEEGLKFMVYLQKENIIDESGMPKERFSAEFPKEGPSILRIQQVVRGDSAAYFCASSRGGVNSPLHFGNGTRLTVT.

The chain joins TRBV2 to TRBJ1-6; 7 nucleotides match TRBD1. CDR3 length: 15 residues. From germline, CDR1 is SNHLY and CDR2 FYNNEI. J was trimmed by 6 bases and V by 0 bases; bases with no gene match: 2. CDR3 nucleotide sequence: TGTGCCAGCAGTGAAGCGGGACAGCCTAATTCACCCCTCCACTTT. This codes for CASSEAGQPNSPLHF. The variable domain in full, with the rest retrieved from reference TRBV2 and TRBJ1-6, is EPEVTQTPSHQVTQMGQEVILRCVPISNHLYFYWYRQILGQKVEFLVSFYNNEISEKSEIFDDQFSVERPDGSNFTLKIRSTKLEDSAMYFCASSEAGQPNSPLHFGNGTRLTVT.

The chain joins TRBV9 to TRBJ2-7; 10 bases align to TRBD2. The CDR3 is 17 amino acids. Per the germline V gene, CDR1 is SGDLS and CDR2 is YYNGEE. Trimming cost V 4 bases and J 4 bases; bases outside gene matches: 14. CDR3 sequence (DNA): TGTGCCAGCAGCCTGGCTAGCGGGGGACAGACCTCATACGAGCAGTACTTC. This codes for CASSLASGGQTSYEQYF.

V usage is TRBV5-1 and J usage is TRBJ1-1; D is uncertain. Per germline, CDR1 SGHRS and CDR2 YFSETQ. V gave up 0 bases and J gave up 7 bases, with 7 bases separating them. This CDR3 has 12 residues. The CDR3 bases are TGCGCCAGCAGCTTGGGGAGAAATGAAGCTTTCTTT. The encoded protein is CASSLGRNEAFF.

J is TRBJ2-3 and V is TRBV30; D remains ambiguous. Trimming removed 1 base from V and 0 bases from J, with 8 bases in between. The length of the CDR3 is 14 residues. Germline-derived CDR1 and CDR2 are GTSNPN and SVGIG (reference sequence). The CDR3 loop is CAWSGAYSTDTQYF. The CDR3 DNA reads TGTGCCTGGAGTGGGGCTTATAGCACAGATACGCAGTATTTT.

This clone occurred once. This rearrangement joins TRBV4-3 to TRBJ2-3; 7 nucleotides match TRBD2. In germline, CDR1 is LGHNA, CDR2 YSLEER. Germline trimming cut 0 bases from V and 0 bases from J; bases unmatched to any gene: 3. The CDR3 is 16 residues long. The CDR3 loop is CASSQDSSGSTDTQYF. CDR3 nucleotide sequence: TGCGCCAGCAGCCAAGATTCTAGCGGTAGCACAGATACGCAGTATTTT.

The genes are TRBV7-8 and TRBJ2-7; 9 bases agree with TRBD2. The J segment lost 3 bases and the V segment lost 7 bases, leaving 10 bases of the junction unmatched. The CDR3 has 15 residues. The germline gives CDR1 SGHVS, CDR2 FQNEAQ. In DNA, the CDR3 is TGTGCCAGCAAAGGCGGGCTAGCGGGGAACTACGAGCAGTACTTC. It yields the protein CASKGGLAGNYEQYF.

J is TRBJ1-1 and V is TRBV30, with D hard to call. The CDR3 is made up of 13 amino acids. CDR1 GTSNPN and CDR2 SVGIG come from the germline V gene (reference sequence). Trimming cost V 3 bases and J 6 bases, with 14 bases left between them. The chain's CDR3 is CAWREERLSEAFF. For the CDR3, the DNA is TGTGCCTGGAGGGAGGAGAGGCTTTCTGAAGCTTTCTTT.

The gene calls are TRBV7-8 and TRBJ2-7; D is perhaps TRBD1 (5 bases). From germline, CDR1 is SGHVS and CDR2 FQNEAQ. Trimming stripped 1 base from V and 5 bases from J, with 24 bases between. This CDR3 comprises 18 residues. The CDR3 nucleotides are TGTGCCAGCAGCTTAGGGGTTATCGGGCAGGGTCTTCTGGACGAGCAGTACTTC. Amino acids: CASSLGVIGQGLLDEQYF.

The chain couples TRBV30 to TRBJ2-1, with a tentative D call TRBD1 (6 bases). V shed 5 bases and J shed 2 bases, with 13 bases lying between them. This CDR3 has 14 amino acids. Germline-derived CDR1 and CDR2 are GTSNPN and SVGIG (reference sequence). For the CDR3, the DNA is TGTGCCTGGGGCTCAGGGGTCGCCTACAATGAGCAGTTCTTC. It encodes CAWGSGVAYNEQFF.

The chain employs TRBV10-3 and TRBJ1-2; perhaps TRBD1 as D (5 bases). Trimming pared 3 bases from V and 7 bases from J, leaving 15 bases between. The CDR3 covers 14 residues. CDR1 is ENHRY and CDR2 is SYGVKD in the germline V gene. CDR3 bases: TGTGCCATCAGTGAAAGATCGGGGGATGGTGGCTACACCTTC. Residues: CAISERSGDGGYTF.

The V gene is TRBV11-3, the J gene TRBJ2-7; 7 bases are a match to TRBD1. In germline, CDR1 is SGHNT, CDR2 YENEEA. This CDR3 is built from 16 residues. V shed 5 bases, J shed 2 bases, and the junction held 12 bases outside the gene matches. Here the CDR3 DNA reads TGTGCCAGCAGCCCGCACCCTTGGACAGGTACCTACGAGCAGTACTTC. Residues: CASSPHPWTGTYEQYF.

This rearrangement joins TRBV2 to TRBJ2-7; no clear D gene. The length of the CDR3 is 11 residues. V shed 2 bases and J shed 3 bases, with 2 bases lying between them. Germline loops: CDR1 SNHLY, CDR2 FYNNEI. The CDR3 loop is CASSEYYEQYF. In nucleotides, the CDR3 is TGTGCCAGCAGTGAATACTACGAGCAGTACTTC.

V usage is TRBV21-1 and J usage is TRBJ1-1; the D segment call TRBD1 is taken from the table without a DNA check. TRBV21-1 is a pseudogene. This CDR3 is 14 amino acids long. CDR3 in DNA: TGTGCCAGCAGCAAAGCTGGGGGCGACAGGGAAGCTTTCTTT. Translation: CASSKAGGDREAFF.

This chain connects TRBV29-1 to TRBJ1-5, with TRBD1 as a possible D gene (5 bases). V dropped 4 bases and J dropped 5 bases, with 12 bases sitting between them. Germline-derived CDR1 and CDR2 are SQVTM and ANQGSEA. This CDR3 has 13 residues. DNA of the CDR3: TGCAGCGTTGTTCAGGGTAAAGATCAGCCCCAGCATTTT. Translating gives CSVVQGKDQPQHF.

The V call is TRBV30, the J call TRBJ1-2; the D gene is possibly TRBD1 (5 bases). The germline V and J ends were trimmed by 2 bases and 5 bases, with 15 bases remaining between them. The CDR3 totals 14 residues. Germline V gene sequence: CDR1 GTSNPN, CDR2 SVGIG (reference sequence). The CDR3 DNA reads as TGTGCCTGGAGTACCTCAGGGTTTGGGTATGGCTACACCTTC. It yields the protein CAWSTSGFGYGYTF.

This clone was seen once. This sequence joins TRBV6-5 and TRBJ2-7; the D gene is possibly TRBD1 (6 bases). Trimming removed 6 bases from V and 0 bases from J, with 12 bases in between. CDR3 size: 14 residues. The germline CDR1 and CDR2 sequences are MNHEY and SVGAGI. DNA for the CDR3: TGTGCCAGCAGAAGACAGGCCCGCTCCTACGAGCAGTACTTC. Amino acid sequence: CASRRQARSYEQYF.

This chain uses TRBV7-2 with TRBJ2-3; D is possibly TRBD1 (5 bases). The CDR3 totals 14 residues. V lost 6 bases, J lost 3 bases, and 13 bases lay in between. The germline V gene encodes CDR1 SGHTA and CDR2 FQGNSA. CDR3 coding DNA: TGTGCCAGCAGTGTGGGGCTACAGACAGATACGCAGTATTTT. Amino acid sequence: CASSVGLQTDTQYF. Supplemented by reference TRBV7-2 and TRBJ2-3, the full variable domain reads GAGVSQSPSNKVTEKGKDVELRCDPISGHTALYWYRQSLGQGLEFLIYFQGNSAPDKSGLPSDRFSAERTGGSVSTLTIQRTQQEDSAVYLCASSVGLQTDTQYFGPGTRLTVL.

This chain joins TRBV19 and TRBJ1-6; D might be TRBD1 (6 bases). Per germline, CDR1 LNHDA and CDR2 SQIVND (reference sequence). CDR3 length equals 14 residues. V lost 6 bases and J 6 bases, leaving 12 bases between the germline ends. The CDR3 nucleotides are TGTGCCAGTAGGATGACAGGTCCTAATTCACCCCTCCACTTT. Residues: CASRMTGPNSPLHF.

The J gene is TRBJ1-5, the V gene TRBV19; D uncertain. Trimming removed 3 bases at V and 7 bases at J, with 10 bases between. Germline-derived CDR1 and CDR2 are LNHDA and SQIVND (reference sequence). The CDR3 contains 13 residues. The CDR3 region is CASSIPLSQPQHF. The CDR3 DNA reads as TGTGCCAGTAGTATCCCCCTTTCGCAGCCCCAGCATTTT.